This is a list of T cell receptor beta chains from one sample in a study of blood T cell repertoires in COVID-19. Clones were sequenced by immunoSEQ multiplex PCR, and TCRdb holds only the in-frame ones, with some missing. The table lists about 360,000 clones, more than 85% of them singletons. Sequencing was carried out using peripheral blood. The receptors shown here come from a human donor in a cohort sampled during active COVID-19. CDR3s include the opening cysteine and the closing phenylalanine or tryptophan. Fields, in order: J gene, V gene, D gene, clone size, CDR3 DNA, CDR3 protein. A D gene is named only where the DNA matches it firmly. Expanded clones get a size class; other rows say once, few or many, or leave the size out.

>TRBJ2-6|TRBV27|-|-
TGTGCCAGCAGTCCCTTTCTCCGGTTCTCTGGGGCCAACGTCCTGACTTTC
CASSPFLRFSGANVLTF
>TRBJ2-1|TRBV11-3|TRBD2|-
TGTGCCAGCAGCTCCGGGGTAGCGGGGGAGTCCTACAATGAGCAGTTCTTC
CASSSGVAGESYNEQFF
>TRBJ2-7|TRBV11-2|-|once
TGTGCCAGCAGCTTAAGGGGTTGGCTCTACGAGCAGTACTTC
CASSLRGWLYEQYF
>TRBJ2-1|TRBV4-1|TRBD2|-
TGCGCCAGCAGCCCTACGACTAGCGGGATGCCCCACCGCAATGAGCAGTTCTTC
CASSPTTSGMPHRNEQFF
>TRBJ1-1|TRBV27|-|-
TGTGCCAGCAGTTTAGCGGGTATGAACACTGAAGCTTTCTTT
CASSLAGMNTEAFF
>TRBJ1-1|TRBV9|TRBD1|-
TGTGCCAGCAGCTCCTCCCCCGGGACAGGGCTAGTAGGGACTGAAGCTTTCTTT
CASSSSPGTGLVGTEAFF
>TRBJ2-1|TRBV29-1|TRBD2|-
TGCAGCGTACAACTAGCGGGGGGGTCTGGTGAGCAGTTCTTC
CSVQLAGGSGEQFF
>TRBJ2-3|TRBV19|TRBD2|-
TGTGCCAGTAGTATAGATAGCGGGAGTGCGACAGATACGCAGTATTTT
CASSIDSGSATDTQYF
>TRBJ2-3|TRBV3-1/TRBV3-2|TRBD1|-
TGTGCCAGCAGCTCTGGGACAGGGAGGACAGATACGCAGTATTTT
CASSSGTGRTDTQYF
>TRBJ1-4|TRBV28|TRBD1|few
TGTGCCAGTTGGGGGACAGGGGGGAATTTGCCCGATTCTGAAAAACTGTTTTTT
CASWGTGGNLPDSEKLFF
>TRBJ2-7|TRBV5-5|-|few
TGTGCCAGCAGCTTGGGTGTCAACGAGCAGTACTTC
CASSLGVNEQYF